The clone carrying this TCR beta chain was detected many times. Its target is not known. These data come from a study of T cells in Graves' hyperthyroidism and ophthalmopathy. General study points: Ophthalmopathy was predicted by the model a median of approximately 6 months ahead of onset.

Ophthalmopathy in the patients scored at least 3 on Clinical Activity Score and at least 4 on NOSPECS grade, lasting under 3 months. Authors of the study amplified TCR beta CDR3 regions from RNA transcripts. TCR CDR3 underwent first-round RT-PCR with the HTBI primer set. TCRdb re-called the multiplex PCR reads with MiXCR, one entry per CDR3 protein. The profile shows about 270,000 distinct CDR3 sequences, roughly 20% of them singletons. The CDR3 length is 18 residues. V lost 1 base to trimming and J lost 0 bases; unmatched junction nucleotides: 7. The sample comprised blood. The chain employs TRBV12-3 or TRBV12-4 and TRBJ2-3; 10 nucleotides agree with TRBD2. The TCR sequence derives from a man aged 30 to 45 with Graves' ophthalmopathy. The CDR3 nucleotides are TGTGCCAGCAGTTTAGACCATCCGGGACTAGCGAGCACAGATACGCAGTATTTT. It is translated as CASSLDHPGLASTDTQYF.